The clone carrying this T cell receptor beta chain was detected many times. This CDR3 region has 15 residues. V was clipped by 6 bases and J by 2 bases; unmatched bases: 8. Germline-derived CDR1 and CDR2 are DFQATT and SNEGSKA (reference sequence). The data originate from a study of T cells in Graves' hyperthyroidism and ophthalmopathy. Amplified regions were TCR beta CDR3 sequences from RNA transcripts. HTBI primers were used for first-round RT-PCR of the TCR CDR3. TCRdb re-analysed the multiplex PCR reads in MiXCR, keeping a single row per CDR3 protein. The data contain about 480,000 distinct CDR3 sequences, approximately 15% of them singletons.

This sequence was found in a woman younger than 30 with Graves' hyperthyroidism. The sequenced sample consisted of blood. The J gene is TRBJ2-7, the V gene TRBV20-1; TRBD2 aligns across 12 bases. For the CDR3, the DNA is TGCAGTGCATTAACCGGGACTAGCGGGCCCTACGAGCAGTACTTC. Protein product: CSALTGTSGPYEQYF.